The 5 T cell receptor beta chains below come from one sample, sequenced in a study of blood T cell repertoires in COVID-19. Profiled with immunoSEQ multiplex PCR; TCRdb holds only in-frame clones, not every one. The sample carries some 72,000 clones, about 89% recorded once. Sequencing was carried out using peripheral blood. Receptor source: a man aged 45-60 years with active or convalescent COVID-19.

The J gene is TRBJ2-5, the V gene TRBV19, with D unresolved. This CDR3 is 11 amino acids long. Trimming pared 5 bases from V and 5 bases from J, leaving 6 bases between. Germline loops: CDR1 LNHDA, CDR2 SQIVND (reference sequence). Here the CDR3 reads CASSEHETQYF. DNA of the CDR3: TGTGCCAGTAGTGAGCACGAGACCCAGTACTTC.

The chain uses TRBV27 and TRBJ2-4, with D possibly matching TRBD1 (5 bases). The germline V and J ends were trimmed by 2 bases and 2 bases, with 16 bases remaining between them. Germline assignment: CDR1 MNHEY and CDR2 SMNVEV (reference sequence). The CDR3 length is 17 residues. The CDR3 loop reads CASSLEWTRASKNIQYF. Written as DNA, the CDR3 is TGTGCCAGCAGTTTAGAATGGACAAGAGCCTCCAAAAACATTCAGTACTTC.

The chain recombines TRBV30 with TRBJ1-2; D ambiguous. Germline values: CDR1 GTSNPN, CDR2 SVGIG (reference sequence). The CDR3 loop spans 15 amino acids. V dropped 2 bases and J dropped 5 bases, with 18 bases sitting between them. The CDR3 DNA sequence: TGTGCCTGGAGTATTTTACGGGGAAATCGGTATGGCTACACCTTC. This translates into CAWSILRGNRYGYTF.

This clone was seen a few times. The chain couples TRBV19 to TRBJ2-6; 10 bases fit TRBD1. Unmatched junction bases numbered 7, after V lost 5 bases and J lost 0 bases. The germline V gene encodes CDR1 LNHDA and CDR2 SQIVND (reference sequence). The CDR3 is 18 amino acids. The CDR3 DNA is TGTGCCAGTAGTGTCCGGGACAGGGGTTACTCTGGGGCCAACGTCCTGACTTTC. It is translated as CASSVRDRGYSGANVLTF.

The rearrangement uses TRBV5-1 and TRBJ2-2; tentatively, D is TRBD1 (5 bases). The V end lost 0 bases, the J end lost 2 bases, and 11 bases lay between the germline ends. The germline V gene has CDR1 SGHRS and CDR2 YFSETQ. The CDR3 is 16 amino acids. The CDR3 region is CASSLAGRANTGELFF. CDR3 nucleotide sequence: TGCGCCAGCAGCTTGGCTGGCAGGGCAAACACCGGGGAGCTGTTTTTT.